This passage covers 6 T cell receptor beta chains from one sample sequenced in a study of blood T cell repertoires in COVID-19. The table came from immunoSEQ multiplex PCR; TCRdb's copy has only in-frame clones and leaves some out. The sample has fewer than 200,000 clones, 70% to 90% seen once. Sequencing was done on a sample of peripheral blood. These receptors all stem from a man aged 35 to 55 with active or convalescent COVID-19.

V and J are TRBV5-8 and TRBJ2-1, with 10 bases aligning to TRBD2. The V and J ends lost 4 bases and 10 bases, in that order; junction bases with no gene match: 14. Per germline, CDR1 SGHTS and CDR2 YDEGEE. There are 16 residues in the CDR3. The CDR3 region is CASSRDPSGGAQEQFF. The CDR3 DNA follows: TGTGCCAGCAGCCGAGATCCAAGCGGGGGGGCACAGGAGCAGTTCTTC.

Remarks on this clone: The identical CDR3 is also encoded by other nucleotide sequences in the sample. The chain carries TRBV6-5 and TRBJ1-2; tentative D call: TRBD1 (6 bases). The CDR3 has 12 amino acids. The germline CDR1 and CDR2 sequences are MNHEY and SVGAGI. V lost 4 bases and J 4 bases, leaving 7 bases between the germline ends. Here the CDR3 reads CASSSDSYGYTF. Written as DNA, the CDR3 is TGTGCCAGCAGTTCGGACAGCTATGGCTACACCTTC.

This chain uses TRBV5-1 with TRBJ2-2; tentative D call: TRBD2 (6 bases). The germline V and J ends were trimmed by 0 bases and 5 bases, with 11 bases remaining between them. The CDR3 is made up of 15 amino acids. Looked up from germline, CDR1 is SGHRS and CDR2 is YFSETQ. CDR3 in amino acids: CASSLDPGRTGELFF. The DNA for the CDR3 is TGCGCCAGCAGCTTGGATCCAGGGAGGACCGGGGAGCTGTTTTTT.

This rearrangement joins TRBV20-1 to TRBJ1-2, with TRBD1 as a possible D gene (6 bases). The germline V and J ends were trimmed by 3 bases and 5 bases, with 16 bases remaining between them. Per the germline V gene, CDR1 is DFQATT and CDR2 is SNEGSKA (reference sequence). This CDR3 contains 14 residues. This chain's CDR3 is CSASPGATEYGYTF. In DNA form, the CDR3 reads TGCAGTGCTAGTCCAGGGGCTACCGAGTATGGCTACACCTTC.

On this clone: Other nucleotide sequences from this sample produce the same CDR3. This rearrangement joins TRBV13 to TRBJ2-1; no reliable D call. The CDR3 is 13 amino acids. Germline values: CDR1 PRHDT, CDR2 FYEKMQ (reference sequence). The germline V and J ends were trimmed by 5 bases and 3 bases, with 8 bases remaining between them. DNA of the CDR3: TGTGCCAGCAGCCTGATCAGCTACAATGAGCAGTTCTTC. It translates to CASSLISYNEQFF.

The rearrangement links TRBV24-1 to TRBJ2-7; 9 nucleotides agree with TRBD1. The J segment lost 6 bases and the V segment lost 7 bases, leaving 9 bases of the junction unmatched. This CDR3 spans 14 amino acids. CDR1 is KGHDR and CDR2 is SFDVKD in the germline V gene. The CDR3 is CATSTGTGSTEQYF. CDR3 in DNA: TGTGCCACCAGCACCGGGACAGGGTCGACCGAGCAGTACTTC.